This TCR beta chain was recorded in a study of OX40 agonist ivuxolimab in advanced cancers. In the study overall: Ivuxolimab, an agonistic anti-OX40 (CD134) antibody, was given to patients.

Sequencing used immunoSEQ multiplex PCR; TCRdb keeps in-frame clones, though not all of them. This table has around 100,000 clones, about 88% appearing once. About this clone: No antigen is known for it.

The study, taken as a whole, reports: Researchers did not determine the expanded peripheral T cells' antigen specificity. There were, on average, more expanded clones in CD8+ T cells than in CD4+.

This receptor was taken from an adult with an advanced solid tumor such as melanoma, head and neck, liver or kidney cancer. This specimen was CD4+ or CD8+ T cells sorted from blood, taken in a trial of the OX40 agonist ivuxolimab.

CDR3 nucleotide sequence: TGTGCCAGCAGCTTGGGCGGAGGGGCTGAGACCCAGTACTTC. Translated: CASSLGGGAETQYF. V and J are TRBV5-5 and TRBJ2-5; tentative D call: TRBD2 (6 bases). CDR1 SGHKS and CDR2 YYEKEE come from the germline V gene (reference sequence). V dropped 0 bases and J dropped 5 bases, with 11 bases sitting between them. The CDR3 runs 14 residues. The variable domain in full, completed from reference TRBV5-5 and TRBJ2-5, reads DAGVTQSPTHLIKTRGQQVTLRCSPISGHKSVSWYQQVLGQGPQFIFQYYEKEERGRGNFPDRFSARQFPNYSSELNVNALLLGDSALYLCASSLGGGAETQYFGPGTRLLVL.